Below, 3 T cell receptor beta chains from the same sample are listed, as sequenced in a study of identical twins. TCRdb reprocessed the 5' RACE reads with MiXCR, giving one entry per CDR3 protein. The sample gives about 660,000 distinct CDR3 sequences, more than 6.5% of which show up once; around 0.98% is in the top ten. This sample was also put to use in a study of yellow fever vaccine responses in identical twins.

Specimen: PBMCs. These receptors all stem from a woman aged 18-29 years in good health.

This clonotype was detected ten times or more. This sequence joins TRBV27 and TRBJ2-1; the match to TRBD2 covers 9 bases. With 6 bases clipped from V and 7 bases from J, the junction kept 13 bases outside the gene matches. Germline V CDR1 and CDR2: MNHEY, SMNVEV (reference sequence). The CDR3 has 16 residues. Here the CDR3 reads CASSFLGVAGANEQFF. CDR3 DNA sequence: TGTGCCAGCAGCTTCCTCGGGGTAGCGGGGGCGAATGAGCAGTTCTTC.

The rearrangement links TRBV2 to TRBJ2-7; D perhaps matches TRBD1 (6 bases). Germline V gene data show CDR1 as SNHLY and CDR2 as FYNNEI. The CDR3 has 13 amino acids. Trimming cost V 6 bases and J 4 bases, with 13 bases left between them. DNA of the CDR3: TGTGCCAGCAGCTACTATGGACAGTACGAGCAGTACTTC. The encoded protein is CASSYYGQYEQYF.

This clonotype was recorded a few times. The CDR3 loop reads CASSSGEYTQYF. The CDR3, as DNA: TGTGCCAGCAGCTCAGGGGAATATACGCAGTATTTT. The chain employs TRBV7-3 and TRBJ2-3; D is possibly TRBD1 (6 bases). The CDR3 spans 12 residues. V was clipped by 4 bases and J by 7 bases, with 9 bases between them. Germline loops: CDR1 SGHTA, CDR2 FQGTGA.